These 15 T cell receptor beta chains came from one sample sequenced in a study of cytomegalovirus exposure and HLA in healthy donors. The PCR made use of 60 Vbeta and 13 Jbeta primers. Assay: immunoSEQ multiplex PCR; the TCRdb copy retains only in-frame clones and omits some. The data hold around 80,000 clones, with 9.5% to 13% observed a single time. What was sequenced was PBMCs. Receptors were obtained from a man aged 55 to 70 in good health and CMV-seropositive.

This clone was seen only a few times. The genes are TRBV7-3 and TRBJ2-1, with D possibly matching TRBD2 (6 bases). The V end was cut by 3 bases, the J end by 1 base, with 16 bases between. CDR3 length: 17 residues. Germline CDR1 SGHTA, CDR2 FQGTGA. The CDR3, as DNA: TGTGCCAGCAGCTTGACCGCGGGCGGGGAATCCTACAATGAGCAGTTCTTC. As protein: CASSLTAGGESYNEQFF.

This clone has more than one count but fewer than ten. The rearrangement links TRBV5-1 to TRBJ1-1, with TRBD1 identical over 10 bases. CDR1 and CDR2 from the germline V gene are SGHRS and YFSETQ. V dropped 1 base and J dropped 5; count of bases not matched to a gene: 8. The CDR3 spans 16 residues. The CDR3 nucleotides are TGCGCCAGCAGCTTGCAGTTTGGACAGGGGGGAACTGAAGCTTTCTTT. Translated, it gives CASSLQFGQGGTEAFF.

This clone has more than one count but fewer than ten. The rearrangement joins TRBV5-1 to TRBJ2-5; 8 nucleotides match TRBD2. J was trimmed by 5 bases and V by 0 bases; bases with no gene match: 9. The CDR3 length is 16 residues. Per the germline V gene, CDR1 is SGHRS and CDR2 is YFSETQ. The CDR3 bases are TGCGCCAGCAGCTTGGGGTCAGCGGGGGACGGGGAGACCCAGTACTTC. Translated: CASSLGSAGDGETQYF.

This clone was observed a few times. J is TRBJ1-1 and V is TRBV7-9; 9 bases line up with TRBD1. This CDR3 spans 15 amino acids. Germline V gene lookup returns CDR1 SEHNR and CDR2 FQNEAQ (reference sequence). Trimming removed 5 bases from V and 8 bases from J; junction bases left unmatched: 12. DNA of the CDR3: TGTGCCAGCAGCCAAGGAACAGGGGGCGGTTACGAAGCTTTCTTT. Translation gives CASSQGTGGGYEAFF.

This clone was seen a few times. The junction shows a germline mismatch at one end, possibly a read error. The chain is built from TRBV6-5 and TRBJ1-3; D is uncertain. Germline V lookup: CDR1 MNHEY, CDR2 SVGAGI. The CDR3 is 10 amino acids. The CDR3 region has the DNA TGTGCCGGCCCGGGAAACCCCATATATTTT. As protein: CAGPGNPIYF.

The chain couples TRBV10-3 to TRBJ1-1; tentative D call: TRBD1 (6 bases). The CDR3 totals 13 residues. Germline V gene sequence: CDR1 ENHRY, CDR2 SYGVKD. The V and J ends lost 6 bases and 3 bases respectively, with 11 bases between them. The CDR3 reads CAISTGKDTEAFF. In nucleotides, the CDR3 is TGTGCCATCAGCACAGGGAAGGACACTGAAGCTTTCTTT.

This clone was seen more than once but under ten times. The chain is built from TRBV6-6 and TRBJ2-3; weak D call: TRBD1 (6 bases). This CDR3 spans 16 amino acids. V was clipped by 0 bases and J by 0 bases, with 10 bases between them. Germline values: CDR1 MNHNY, CDR2 SVGAGI (reference sequence). CDR3 sequence reads: CASSYSQGHSTDTQYF. CDR3 sequence (DNA): TGTGCCAGCAGTTACTCTCAGGGGCATAGCACAGATACGCAGTATTTT.

The chain is built from TRBV6-5 and TRBJ1-1; D possibly corresponds to TRBD1 (5 bases). The ends were cut back, 6 bases at V and 1 base at J, with 9 bases in the middle. The CDR3 consists of 13 residues. The germline V gene has CDR1 MNHEY and CDR2 SVGAGI. CDR3 nucleotide sequence: TGTGCCAGCAGACCGGGGGGGAACACTGAAGCTTTCTTT. This gives the protein CASRPGGNTEAFF.

This clone has only a few counts. Mismatch with germline at one junction end may stem from a read error. V and J are TRBV7-9 and TRBJ2-1, with D possibly TRBD2 on 5 matching bases. The germline CDR1 and CDR2 sequences are SEHNR and FQNEAQ (reference sequence). This CDR3 has 13 residues. The CDR3 region is CASSVALAGEQFF. In DNA form, the CDR3 reads TGTGCCAGCAGCGTAGCTCTCGCGGGTGAGCAGTTCTTC.

The chain couples TRBV28 to TRBJ1-5; D unresolved. CDR3 length: 14 residues. V lost 7 bases and J 0 bases, leaving 10 bases between the germline ends. The germline V gene encodes CDR1 MDHEN and CDR2 SYDVKM. The CDR3 spells CASNVGDSNQPQHF. CDR3 DNA: TGTGCCAGCAATGTCGGGGATAGCAATCAGCCCCAGCATTTT.

This clone has a handful of counts. The chain joins TRBV15 to TRBJ2-3, with D possibly being TRBD1 (5 bases). This CDR3 has 14 amino acids. Germline CDR1 reads LNHNV; CDR2 reads YYDKDF (reference sequence). V lost 1 base and J lost 2, with 7 bases in between. CDR3 DNA sequence: TGTGCCACCAGCAGAGGACAGCTCACAGATACGCAGTATTTT. The encoded protein is CATSRGQLTDTQYF.

The chain couples TRBV4-1 to TRBJ1-5; D not resolved. The CDR3 length is 15 residues. Germline CDR1 reads MGHRA; CDR2 reads YSYEKL. V was pared by 6 bases and J by 4 bases, with 16 bases between. This chain's CDR3 is CASSPTGGGNQPQHF. The CDR3 bases are TGCGCCAGCAGTCCGACGGGAGGCGGGAATCAGCCCCAGCATTTT.

The chain links TRBV28 to TRBJ1-3; 9 bases agree with TRBD1. This CDR3 contains 14 residues. Trimming took 5 bases from V and 4 from J; bases not matched to a gene: 3. The germline V gene encodes CDR1 MDHEN and CDR2 SYDVKM. The CDR3 reads CASSRQGVGNTIYF. The CDR3 nucleotides are TGTGCCAGCAGTCGACAGGGGGTCGGAAACACCATATATTTT.

This rearrangement joins TRBV19 to TRBJ2-1; D is perhaps TRBD2 (5 bases). Germline-derived CDR1 and CDR2 are LNHDA and SQIVND (reference sequence). V gave up 4 bases and J gave up 5 bases, with 9 bases separating them. This CDR3 has 13 residues. The CDR3 spells CASSKGANNEQFF. The CDR3 nucleotides are TGTGCCAGTAGTAAGGGAGCTAACAATGAGCAGTTCTTC.

There are a few counts of this clone. V is TRBV13 and J is TRBJ2-1; 7 positions match TRBD2. The CDR3 sequence is 15 residues long. V dropped 6 bases and J dropped 4; count of bases not matched to a gene: 9. Germline V gene sequence: CDR1 PRHDT, CDR2 FYEKMQ (reference sequence). Here the CDR3 DNA reads TGTGCCAGCAGATCCCGGGACTACCCATACAATGAGCAGTTCTTC. The encoded protein is CASRSRDYPYNEQFF.